This T cell receptor beta chain was retrieved from a study of cytomegalovirus exposure and HLA in healthy donors. Study results and caveats: The study put some 160 TCR beta chains on its list as cytomegalovirus-associated. It emerged from a later analysis that several of the most significant clusters appeared to be linked to common viral pathogens.

60 Vbeta and 13 Jbeta primers were used in PCR. Sequenced by immunoSEQ multiplex PCR; TCRdb stores in-frame clones only, minus some. The repertoire includes more than 250,000 clones, roughly 90% of them detected once, and about 2.5% sits in the top ten. V lost 3 bases, J lost 3 bases, and 11 bases stayed unmatched. Per germline, CDR1 SGHAT and CDR2 FQNNGV. The CDR3 sequence is 16 residues long. As for this clone: Antigen specificity is unknown.

This clonotype was sampled from a woman under 30 in good health and CMV-seronegative. Sample: PBMCs. The chain carries TRBV11-2 and TRBJ2-7; 7 nucleotides match TRBD2. CDR3: CASSFRLRDYLYEQYF. The CDR3 region has the DNA TGTGCCAGCAGCTTTAGGCTCCGGGACTATCTCTACGAGCAGTACTTC.